This T cell receptor beta chain was observed in a study of blood T cell repertoires in COVID-19. Germline V gene data show CDR1 as LNHDA and CDR2 as SQIVND (reference sequence). V was trimmed by 5 bases and J by 7 bases, leaving 12 bases between them. The CDR3 is 12 amino acids. TCRdb keeps only in-frame clones here, not all; method: immunoSEQ multiplex PCR. The table lists 280,000 or so clones, nearly 90% of them singletons. J is TRBJ2-7 and V is TRBV19; D ambiguous. The specimen sequenced was PBMCs or T cells enriched from blood (not recorded which). The TCR originated in a woman between 18 and 30 years old with acute COVID-19. The chain's CDR3 is CASSGHQWEQYF. The CDR3, as DNA: TGTGCCAGTAGTGGCCATCAGTGGGAGCAGTACTTC.